Described below is a single T cell receptor beta chain sequence and its context. Its specific antigen is unknown. No base qualities exist here, and no much larger clone lies one base off it. This specimen comes from a study of human T cells and chemical hapten exposure (dated by TCRdb to about 2021). With regard to the full study: For sensitization, 2% DPC in acetone was applied to an approximately 2 cm by approximately 2 cm area of upper inner arm skin. Patients additionally received weekly therapeutic DPC doses to the scalp throughout the approximately 22-week study period. Patch testing on the upper back used Finn chambers containing 0.01% DPC, with scoring done after 6 days according to International Contact Dermatitis Research Group standards. Most of the patients in the cohort were female, and the cohort covered alopecia areata with under or over 50% scalp involvement, alopecia totalis and alopecia universalis. Libraries were pooled for sequencing, and per-sample TCR yields varied mainly because of small differences in library volumes within the pool. Peripheral blood TCR repertoire changes were tracked in vivo in alopecia patients during primary and secondary sensitization to the hapten diphenylcyclopropenone (DPC). Patient blood was sampled pre-sensitization (week 0) and at 2, 6 and about 24 weeks after DPC sensitization. Nearly 30 alopecia patients gave blood for TCR sequencing at one to four time points (pre-sensitization, 2, 6 and 24 weeks). Study-wide conclusions, independent of this receptor: Because every patient had alopecia, a presumed autoimmune disease, the patients' immune response might differ from that of healthy individuals. The number of PT1 expanded TCRs positively correlated with patch test score, significant at thresholds 8, 16 and 32 but not 4. DPC sensitization did not change the number of TCRs with a frequency above 1 in 1000, and there was no evidence of changes in global repertoire structure. Significantly more large CDR3 similarity clusters were formed by expanded TCRs than by pre-sensitization or healthy control sets, consistent with antigen-driven responses. After repeated subsampling, changes were observed in the strength of the expansion versus patch-test correlation and in the threshold at which the correlation became significant.

Via the germline V gene, CDR1 is MNHEY and CDR2 SVGAGI. From the cysteine through the phenylalanine, the CDR3 covers 16 amino acids. Only CDR3 DNA is held: 48 bases, read in frame from base 1. V is reduced by 5 bases and J by 7 bases, leaving a spacing of 20 bases between them. To prepare the library, RACE was applied. Reads for this sample came from a NextSeq 500. Library preparation attached unique molecular identifiers to individual cDNA molecules for quantitative, reproducible TCR counting. For every blood RNA sample, sequencing covered both the TCR alpha and TCR beta chains. The original methods were these. The median number of TCRs per sample was around 96,000, ranging from roughly 20,000 to 700,000. The Decombinator software suite was used to annotate V, J and CDR3 in the TCR reads. For the PS versus PT1 abundance plots, all samples were subsampled to the same number of TCRs (28,000). TCRs were defined as expanded if absent before sensitization and observed at least eight times at the 2-week time point. Starting from the raw public reads, TCRdb applied fastp trimming at Q25, assembled clones with MiXCR and retained in-frame beta chains. CDR3 protein sequences are deduplicated, and each keeps its most common genes and DNA. What appears here as the V and J calls and clone size reflects TCRdb's work, not the paper's. The sample records approximately 70,000 distinct CDR3 sequences, approximately 9.4% of which are singletons. The top ten clones comprise roughly 3.3% of the sample.

According to the study, the label for this sample's time point signals: patch test 1, 2 weeks after DPC sensitization. This sample's treatment or condition label indicates: therapeutic diphenylcyclopropenone sensitization with weekly scalp DPC. At every patch-test visit, the blood draw took place before the patch test was put on. Patients were eligible if aged 18 to 70, diagnosed with alopecia and judged suitable for DPC therapy, and pregnant patients were excluded. Total RNA was isolated from unfractionated whole blood collected in Tempus Blood RNA tubes. The sequence derives from a woman aged 35 to 49 with alopecia areata. Some clones in this sample may be carry-over from other donors' samples. The V and J genes are TRBV6-5 and TRBJ1-4; the D gene identity is not certain. Sequences were derived from whole blood, sampled in connection with sensitization to the hapten diphenylcyclopropenone (DPC). The bases read TGTGCCAGCAGTCACTTCGAGGGTGTGGGGTTTGAAAAACTGTTTTTT. Translated, it gives CASSHFEGVGFEKLFF.